A selection of T cell receptor beta chains follows, all from one sample in a study of blood T cell repertoires in COVID-19. Assay: immunoSEQ multiplex PCR; the TCRdb copy retains only in-frame clones and omits some. The table lists fewer than 400,000 clones, approximately 90% of them singletons. The sequencing sample was made of PBMCs or T cells enriched from blood (not recorded which). The receptors derive from a man younger than 45 who had recovered from COVID-19. Each CDR3 is given with its conserved first and last residue. A D gene is named only where the DNA matches it firmly. Some rows mark clone size as missing; the rest say once, few, many or name a class of expanded clone.

size: NA; D: NA; V: TRBV6-5; J: TRBJ1-1; DNA: TGTGCCAGCAGTTCCCCTCCTGGGCAGGGAGGTACTGAAGCTTTCTTT; CDR3: CASSSPPGQGGTEAFF
size: NA; D: TRBD1; V: TRBV19; J: TRBJ2-5; DNA: TGTGCCAGTAGTATCTTAGGGGGCGAGGAGACCCAGTACTTC; CDR3: CASSILGGEETQYF
size: NA; D: TRBD2; V: TRBV5-4; J: TRBJ2-3; DNA: TGTGCCAGCAGCTTGAGAAGACTAGCGGGGACTAGCACAGATACGCAGTATTTT; CDR3: CASSLRRLAGTSTDTQYF
size: NA; D: NA; V: TRBV6-1; J: TRBJ1-6; DNA: TGTGCCAGCAGTGAAGGGGCCCCTAATTCACCCCTCCACTTT; CDR3: CASSEGAPNSPLHF
size: NA; D: NA; V: TRBV6-4; J: TRBJ1-5; DNA: TGTGCCAGCAGTGACTCGAGGGACATGAGCAATCAGCCCCAGCATTTT; CDR3: CASSDSRDMSNQPQHF
size: NA; D: TRBD1; V: TRBV7-9; J: TRBJ1-2; DNA: TGTGCCAGCAGCGGACCCGGGACAGATAACTATGGCTACACCTTC; CDR3: CASSGPGTDNYGYTF
size: once; D: TRBD1; V: TRBV18; J: TRBJ1-4; DNA: TGTGCCAGCTCACCAACGCCGCCCGGACAGGATAATGAAAAACTGTTTTTT; CDR3: CASSPTPPGQDNEKLFF
size: NA; D: NA; V: TRBV2; J: TRBJ2-1; DNA: TGTGCCAGCACAGGACAGTGGGATGAGCAGTTCTTC; CDR3: CASTGQWDEQFF
size: NA; D: NA; V: TRBV4-1; J: TRBJ2-7; DNA: TGCGCCAGCAGCCAAGACCGGGCCTACGAGCAGTACTTC; CDR3: CASSQDRAYEQYF
size: NA; D: NA; V: TRBV29-1; J: TRBJ2-7; DNA: TGCAGCGTTGTCAGCAGGGGTGGGATCGAGCAGTACTTC; CDR3: CSVVSRGGIEQYF
size: NA; D: NA; V: TRBV3-1/TRBV3-2; J: TRBJ1-3; DNA: TGTGCCAGCAGCCAAGATGCGCGTCCTGGAAACACCATATATTTT; CDR3: CASSQDARPGNTIYF
size: NA; D: TRBD1; V: TRBV24-1; J: TRBJ1-4; DNA: TGTGCCACCAGTGAGGGACAGGGGCCTGAAAAACTGTTTTTT; CDR3: CATSEGQGPEKLFF
size: NA; D: TRBD1; V: TRBV10-3; J: TRBJ1-4; DNA: TGTGCCATCAGGCCGGGACAGGGGGCGGGTGATGAAAAACTGTTTTTT; CDR3: CAIRPGQGAGDEKLFF
size: NA; D: TRBD2; V: TRBV18; J: TRBJ2-3; DNA: TGTGCCAGCTCACCACCGTTTTCTAGCGGGGGGGCCGGGGCAGATACGCAGTATTTT; CDR3: CASSPPFSSGGAGADTQYF
size: NA; D: TRBD2; V: TRBV7-2; J: TRBJ2-3; DNA: TGTGCCAGCAGCTTTAGACTAGCGGGGAGCACAGATACGCAGTATTTT; CDR3: CASSFRLAGSTDTQYF
size: NA; D: NA; V: TRBV7-2; J: TRBJ2-1; DNA: TGTGCCAGCAGCTTAGTTGGTACCCTAGTGGATGAGCAGTTCTTC; CDR3: CASSLVGTLVDEQFF
size: NA; D: NA; V: TRBV12-3/TRBV12-4; J: TRBJ1-1; DNA: TGTGCCAGCAGGACAGGGAACACTGAAGCTTTCTTT; CDR3: CASRTGNTEAFF
size: NA; D: NA; V: TRBV14; J: TRBJ2-7; DNA: TGTGCCAGCAGCCAAGACCGGGACTGGGAGTACGAGCAGTACTTC; CDR3: CASSQDRDWEYEQYF
size: NA; D: TRBD1; V: TRBV4-1; J: TRBJ1-5; DNA: TGCGCCAGCAGCCAAGGCGAGGTAGGGGGCGCGAATCAGCCCCAGCATTTT; CDR3: CASSQGEVGGANQPQHF
size: NA; D: NA; V: TRBV4-1; J: TRBJ1-2; DNA: TGCGCCAGCAGCCGCTTCGAGGGTGCTAACTATGGCTACACCTTC; CDR3: CASSRFEGANYGYTF
size: NA; D: TRBD2; V: TRBV19; J: TRBJ2-1; DNA: TGTGCCAGTAGTCCCTCGCAAGCGGGGTACAATGAGCAGTTCTTC; CDR3: CASSPSQAGYNEQFF
size: NA; D: NA; V: TRBV5-5; J: TRBJ1-4; DNA: TGTGCCAGCAGCTTGGCCGCGGGGTTTGGGGAAAAACTGTTTTTT; CDR3: CASSLAAGFGEKLFF
size: NA; D: NA; V: TRBV3-1/TRBV3-2; J: TRBJ2-7; DNA: TGTGCCAGCAGCCAAGGTGGTCCAAGGGGAGAGCAGTACTTC; CDR3: CASSQGGPRGEQYF
size: NA; D: TRBD1; V: TRBV9; J: TRBJ1-2; DNA: TGTGCCAGCAGCGGCCGGGACAGGGCTTTTATCTATGGCTACACCTTC; CDR3: CASSGRDRAFIYGYTF
size: NA; D: TRBD2; V: TRBV4-1; J: TRBJ2-1; DNA: TGCGCCAGCAGCACCCGCACGAGAGGGTTTGGTAGCGGGACCTACAATGAGCAGTTCTTC; CDR3: CASSTRTRGFGSGTYNEQFF
size: NA; D: TRBD1; V: TRBV19; J: TRBJ1-4; DNA: TGTGCCAGTAAGCAGGGGGCAACTAATGAAAAACTGTTTTTT; CDR3: CASKQGATNEKLFF
size: NA; D: TRBD1; V: TRBV27; J: TRBJ1-2; DNA: TGTGCCAGCAGTCTATATCCCCCGGACAGGGTTACCTATGGCTACACCTTC; CDR3: CASSLYPPDRVTYGYTF
size: NA; D: NA; V: TRBV7-9; J: TRBJ1-2; DNA: TGTGCCAGCAGCTCCCGGGAAAGGAGGAGCTATGGCTACACCTTC; CDR3: CASSSRERRSYGYTF
size: NA; D: NA; V: TRBV2; J: TRBJ1-3; DNA: TGTGCCAGCAGTGCGACAGAAAGAAACACCATATATTTT; CDR3: CASSATERNTIYF
size: NA; D: NA; V: TRBV2; J: TRBJ2-3; DNA: TGTGCCGGGGGCCTCACAGATACGCAGTATTTT; CDR3: CAGGLTDTQYF
size: NA; D: NA; V: TRBV27; J: TRBJ2-3; DNA: TGTGCCAGCAGCCTTAGCCTCACAGATACGCAGTATTTT; CDR3: CASSLSLTDTQYF
size: NA; D: TRBD1; V: TRBV27; J: TRBJ2-7; DNA: TGTGCCAGCGCCCCAGGGGGCGGGATTTACGAGCAGTACTTC; CDR3: CASAPGGGIYEQYF
size: NA; D: TRBD2; V: TRBV9; J: TRBJ2-3; DNA: TGTGCCAGCAGGGACGGGACTAGCGGAACAGATACGCAGTATTTT; CDR3: CASRDGTSGTDTQYF
size: once; D: TRBD1; V: TRBV11-3; J: TRBJ1-6; DNA: TGTGCCAGCAGCGCGGGACAGTATAATTCACCCCTCCACTTT; CDR3: CASSAGQYNSPLHF
size: NA; D: NA; V: TRBV15; J: TRBJ2-3; DNA: TGTGCCACCAGCAGAGATCGGAGAAGCACAGATACGCAGTATTTT; CDR3: CATSRDRRSTDTQYF
size: NA; D: TRBD1; V: TRBV5-1; J: TRBJ2-1; DNA: TGCGCCAGCAGCCAGTCTTGGGACAGGGGTGGCAATGAGCAGTTCTTC; CDR3: CASSQSWDRGGNEQFF
size: NA; D: NA; V: TRBV9; J: TRBJ2-1; DNA: TGTGCCAGCAGCGGAAGGGGGTTGACCTACAATGAGCAGTTCTTC; CDR3: CASSGRGLTYNEQFF
size: once; D: NA; V: TRBV27; J: TRBJ1-2; DNA: TGTGCCAGCAGTCCCCAGGGATTACTCTATGGCTACACCTTC; CDR3: CASSPQGLLYGYTF
size: NA; D: NA; V: TRBV7-9; J: TRBJ2-1; DNA: TGTGCCAGCAGCTTAATACGTAGCAATGAGCAGTTCTTC; CDR3: CASSLIRSNEQFF
size: few; D: TRBD1; V: TRBV24-1; J: TRBJ2-1; DNA: TGTGCCACCAGTGATTCAGGACAGGGGAGCTCCTACAATGAGCAGTTCTTC; CDR3: CATSDSGQGSSYNEQFF
size: once; D: NA; V: TRBV5-1; J: TRBJ1-2; DNA: TGCGCCAGCAGCTTGTCTCCGGGGGCTAACTATGGCTACACCTTC; CDR3: CASSLSPGANYGYTF
size: NA; D: TRBD2; V: TRBV18; J: TRBJ2-7; DNA: TGTGCCAGCTCACCATACCAACTAGCGGGGGTCTACGAGCAGTACTTC; CDR3: CASSPYQLAGVYEQYF
size: NA; D: NA; V: TRBV5-5; J: TRBJ2-2; DNA: TGTGCCAGCAGTTACGGGCCGGGGGCCGGGGAGCTGTTTTTT; CDR3: CASSYGPGAGELFF
size: NA; D: NA; V: TRBV24-1; J: TRBJ2-7; DNA: TGTGCCACCAGTGATTCTGCGAACTCCTACGAGCAGTACTTC; CDR3: CATSDSANSYEQYF
size: NA; D: NA; V: TRBV5-4; J: TRBJ2-7; DNA: TGTGCCAGCAGCTATGCCGGAGTCGGGCAGTACTTC; CDR3: CASSYAGVGQYF
size: NA; D: NA; V: TRBV11-2; J: TRBJ1-1; DNA: TGTGCCAGCAGCTTACAAGTTGACTTGAACACTGAAGCTTTCTTT; CDR3: CASSLQVDLNTEAFF
size: NA; D: TRBD1; V: TRBV6-1; J: TRBJ1-2; DNA: TGTGCCAGCAGTGAAGAGGGGGGCAGGGGGCGCAGGAGGAGCTACACCTTC; CDR3: CASSEEGGRGRRRSYTF
size: NA; D: NA; V: TRBV18; J: TRBJ1-4; DNA: TGTGCCAGCTCACCCCCGGGACTTAGGGGAGGTGAAAAACTGTTTTTT; CDR3: CASSPPGLRGGEKLFF
size: NA; D: NA; V: TRBV7-2; J: TRBJ2-1; DNA: TGTGCCAGCAGCCCACAGCCGGACTTCCTCCGCAATGAGCAGTTCTTC; CDR3: CASSPQPDFLRNEQFF
size: NA; D: TRBD2; V: TRBV4-1; J: TRBJ2-1; DNA: TGCGCCAGCAGCCATCCCGATCCGGGACTAGCGGCACGGCAGTTCTTC; CDR3: CASSHPDPGLAARQFF
size: NA; D: NA; V: TRBV5-4; J: TRBJ2-3; DNA: TGTGCCAGCAGCTTGGGTAGCGTGGATGCAGATACGCAGTATTTT; CDR3: CASSLGSVDADTQYF